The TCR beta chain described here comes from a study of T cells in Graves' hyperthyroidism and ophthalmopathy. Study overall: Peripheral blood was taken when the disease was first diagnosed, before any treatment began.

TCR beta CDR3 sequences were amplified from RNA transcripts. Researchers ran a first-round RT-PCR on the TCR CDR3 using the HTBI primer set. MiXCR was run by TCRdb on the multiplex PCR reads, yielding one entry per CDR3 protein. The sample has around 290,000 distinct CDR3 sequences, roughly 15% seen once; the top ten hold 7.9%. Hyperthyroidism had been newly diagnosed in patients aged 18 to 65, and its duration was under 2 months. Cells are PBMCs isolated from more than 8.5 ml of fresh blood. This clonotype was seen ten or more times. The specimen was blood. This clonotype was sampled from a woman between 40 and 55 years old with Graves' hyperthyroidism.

The CDR3 sequence: CASSPERNLGYTF. CDR3 in DNA: TGTGCCAGCTCACCAGAACGTAACTTAGGCTACACCTTC. The chain links TRBV18 to TRBJ1-2; D gene ambiguous. The germline V gene encodes CDR1 KGHSH and CDR2 LQKENI. Trimming removed 2 bases at V and 8 bases at J, with 12 bases between. The CDR3 has 13 residues.